This TCR beta chain appears in the sequencing data of a study of T cell clonality in common variable immunodeficiency. The study's findings and limits: Common variable immunodeficiency TCR beta sequences reportedly had fewer deletions and N-nucleotide insertions. Compared with controls, CVID subjects had fewer shared TCRbeta clones. What drives increased CVID clonality needs T cell subpopulation sequencing.

Equal genomic DNA amounts from CVID and control samples were sequenced. TCRdb keeps only in-frame clones here, not all; method: immunoSEQ multiplex PCR. Found here are roughly 34,000 clones, no singletons; the ten largest cover less than 7%. Blood came from CVID subjects not ill and not taking immunomodulatory or immunosuppressive medication. There are a few counts of this clone. The target antigen is unknown. The read ends 3 residues early relative to the CDR3; the germline J gene fills the gap. The CDR3 loop spans 13 amino acids. Germline assignment: CDR1 SGHTA and CDR2 FQGNSA. J was trimmed by 5 bases and V by 3 bases; bases with no gene match: 4.

V is TRBV7-2 and J is TRBJ2-7, with TRBD1 identical over 7 bases. This clonotype was obtained from a human donor with common variable immunodeficiency. The source material was peripheral blood mononuclear cells. The DNA read from the CDR3 is TGTGCCAGCAGCTTGCGACAGGGAGACGAG. It translates to CASSLRQGDE. The complete CDR3 protein is CASSLRQGDEQYF. Variable domain in full (rest from reference TRBV7-2 and TRBJ2-7): GAGVSQSPSNKVTEKGKDVELRCDPISGHTALYWYRQSLGQGLEFLIYFQGNSAPDKSGLPSDRFSAERTGGSVSTLTIQRTQQEDSAVYLCASSLRQGDEQYFGPGTRLTVT.